These T cell receptor beta chains were read from a single sample in a study of blood T cell repertoires in COVID-19. Sequenced by immunoSEQ multiplex PCR; TCRdb stores in-frame clones only, minus some. The sample yields about 320,000 clones, roughly 90% seen once. Sequenced material: PBMCs or T cells enriched from blood (not recorded which). The receptors shown here come from a woman aged 25 to 39 who had been exposed to COVID-19. CDR3s include the opening cysteine and the closing phenylalanine or tryptophan. The order of the fields is clone size, V gene, D gene, CDR3 length, J gene, CDR3 protein, CDR3 DNA. The D gene is left open where the match is weak. Size tells how often a clone was seen (once, few, many) or the class of an expanded clone, and some rows leave it out.

size: once
V: TRBV19
D: -
length: 17
J: TRBJ1-5
CDR3: CASSKQRGTGGNQPQHF
DNA: TGTGCCAGTAGTAAACAGAGGGGGACCGGGGGCAATCAGCCCCAGCATTTT

size: few
V: TRBV11-2
D: -
length: 17
J: TRBJ1-1
CDR3: CASSLDGMGRTGTEAFF
DNA: TGTGCCAGCAGCTTAGATGGGATGGGCCGAACAGGGACTGAAGCTTTCTTT

size: few
V: TRBV12-3/TRBV12-4
D: TRBD1
length: 13
J: TRBJ1-2
CDR3: CASSYRGSYGYTF
DNA: TGTGCCAGCAGTTACAGGGGAAGCTATGGCTACACCTTC

size: once
V: TRBV5-8
D: TRBD2
length: 17
J: TRBJ2-1
CDR3: CASRSLGLAGVYNEQFF
DNA: TGTGCCAGCAGGTCCCTAGGACTAGCGGGGGTCTACAATGAGCAGTTCTTC

size: -
V: TRBV9
D: -
length: 14
J: TRBJ2-3
CDR3: CASSVGLEMDTQYF
DNA: TGTGCCAGCAGCGTCGGCCTAGAGATGGATACGCAGTATTTT

size: -
V: TRBV27
D: TRBD1
length: 15
J: TRBJ1-6
CDR3: CASRYRGLFNSPLHF
DNA: TGTGCCAGCAGGTATAGGGGGCTGTTTAATTCACCCCTCCACTTT

size: -
V: TRBV5-6
D: -
length: 16
J: TRBJ1-6
CDR3: CASSRNPSSYNSPLHF
DNA: TGTGCCAGCAGCCGCAATCCGAGCTCCTATAATTCACCCCTCCACTTT

size: -
V: TRBV7-8
D: -
length: 15
J: TRBJ2-7
CDR3: CASSRRTAGTYEQYF
DNA: TGTGCCAGCAGCCGACGGACCGCGGGGACTTACGAGCAGTACTTC

size: -
V: TRBV4-2
D: -
length: 15
J: TRBJ1-1
CDR3: CASSRGVAGGTEAFF
DNA: TGTGCCAGCAGCCGAGGGGTCGCCGGGGGCACTGAAGCTTTCTTT

size: -
V: TRBV6-1
D: -
length: 13
J: TRBJ2-7
CDR3: CASSERGLYEQYF
DNA: TGTGCCAGCAGTGAAAGGGGCCTGTACGAGCAGTACTTC

size: few
V: TRBV19
D: TRBD1
length: 14
J: TRBJ1-1
CDR3: CASSAQGALTEAFF
DNA: TGTGCCAGTAGTGCCCAGGGGGCGCTCACTGAAGCTTTCTTT

size: -
V: TRBV7-9
D: -
length: 14
J: TRBJ2-7
CDR3: CASSLEGLSYEQYF
DNA: TGTGCCAGCAGCTTAGAGGGGCTCTCCTACGAGCAGTACTTC

size: -
V: TRBV7-6
D: -
length: 15
J: TRBJ2-3
CDR3: CASSLAAASTDTQYF
DNA: TGTGCCAGCAGCTTAGCGGCGGCTAGCACAGATACGCAGTATTTT